The TCR beta chain described here comes from a study of response to subunit inactivated influenza vaccine. Study-wide findings and caveats: Seasonal influenza vaccination, on each occasion, was suggested by the authors to recruit few new T cells.

TCRdb independently ran MiXCR on the RT-PCR reads; one entry per CDR3 protein. The sample includes a few hundred thousand distinct CDR3 sequences, less than 25% of them seen just once. This clonotype was counted between two and nine times. Antigen specificity is unknown. The ends were cut back, 2 bases at V and 8 bases at J, with 7 bases in the middle. Germline V gene lookup returns CDR1 LGHNA and CDR2 YSLEER. The CDR3 totals 13 residues. The rearrangement joins TRBV4-3 to TRBJ1-6; D is unresolved. This sequence originates from a man aged 50 to 75 who received an inactivated influenza vaccine. The source was PBMCs from blood, collected around 22 months after vaccination. The CDR3 DNA reads as TGCGCCAGCAGCCAAAGTGGGGATTCACCCCTCCACTTT. As protein: CASSQSGDSPLHF.